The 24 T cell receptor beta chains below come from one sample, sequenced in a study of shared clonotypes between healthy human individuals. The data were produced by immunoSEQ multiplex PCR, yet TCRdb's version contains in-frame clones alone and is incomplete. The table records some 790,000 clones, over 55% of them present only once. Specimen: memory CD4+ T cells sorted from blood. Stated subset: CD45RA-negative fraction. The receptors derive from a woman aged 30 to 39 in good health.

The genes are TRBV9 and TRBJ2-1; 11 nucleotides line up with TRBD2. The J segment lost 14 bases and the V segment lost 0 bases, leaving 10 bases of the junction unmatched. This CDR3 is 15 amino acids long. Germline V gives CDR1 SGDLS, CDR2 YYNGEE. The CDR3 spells CASSVVGTSGGGKFF. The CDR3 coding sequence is TGTGCCAGCAGCGTAGTGGGGACTAGCGGAGGAGGAAAGTTCTTC.

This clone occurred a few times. CDR3 sequence: CASSQDLAGVFYEQYF. The CDR3, as DNA: TGCGCCAGCAGCCAAGATTTGGCAGGTGTGTTCTACGAGCAGTACTTC. The chain combines TRBV4-1 with TRBJ2-7; D not resolved. This CDR3 comprises 16 residues. Germline CDR1 MGHRA, CDR2 YSYEKL. The germline V and J ends were trimmed by 0 bases and 3 bases, with 15 bases remaining between them.

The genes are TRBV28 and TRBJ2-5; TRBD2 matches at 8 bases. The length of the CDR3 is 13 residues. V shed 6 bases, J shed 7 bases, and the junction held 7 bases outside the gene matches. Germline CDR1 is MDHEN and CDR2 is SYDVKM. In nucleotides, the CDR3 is TGTGCCAGCAGCAGCGGGAGACTCGGGACCCAGTACTTC. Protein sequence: CASSSGRLGTQYF. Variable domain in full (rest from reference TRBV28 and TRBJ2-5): DVKVTQSSRYLVKRTGEKVFLECVQDMDHENMFWYRQDPGLGLRLIYFSYDVKMKEKGDIPEGYSVSREKKERFSLILESASTNQTSMYLCASSSGRLGTQYFGPGTRLLVL.

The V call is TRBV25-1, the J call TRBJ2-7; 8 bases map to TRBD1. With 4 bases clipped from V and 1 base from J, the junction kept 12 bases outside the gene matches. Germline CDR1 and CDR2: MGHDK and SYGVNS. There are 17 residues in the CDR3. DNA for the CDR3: TGTGCCAGCAGTGCCGACCGACAGGGGATTGGGTCCTACGAGCAGTACTTC. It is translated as CASSADRQGIGSYEQYF.

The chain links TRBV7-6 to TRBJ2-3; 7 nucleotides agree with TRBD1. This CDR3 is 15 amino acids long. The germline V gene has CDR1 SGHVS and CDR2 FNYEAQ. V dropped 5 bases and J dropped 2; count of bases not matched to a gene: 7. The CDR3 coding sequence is TGTGCCAGCAGCGCTCAACAGGGGCCCACAGATACGCAGTATTTT. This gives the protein CASSAQQGPTDTQYF.

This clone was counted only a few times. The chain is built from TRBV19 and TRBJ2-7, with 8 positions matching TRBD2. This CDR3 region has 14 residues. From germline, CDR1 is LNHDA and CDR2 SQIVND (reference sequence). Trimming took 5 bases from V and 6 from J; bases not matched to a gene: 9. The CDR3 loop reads CASSFSFSGAEQYF. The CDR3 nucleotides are TGTGCCAGTAGTTTCTCCTTTAGCGGGGCCGAGCAGTACTTC. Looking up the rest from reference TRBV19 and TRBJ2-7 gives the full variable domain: DGGITQSPKYLFRKEGQNVTLSCEQNLNHDAMYWYRQDPGQGLRLIYYSQIVNDFQKGDIAEGYSVSREKKESFPLTVTSAQKNPTAFYLCASSFSFSGAEQYFGPGTRLTVT.

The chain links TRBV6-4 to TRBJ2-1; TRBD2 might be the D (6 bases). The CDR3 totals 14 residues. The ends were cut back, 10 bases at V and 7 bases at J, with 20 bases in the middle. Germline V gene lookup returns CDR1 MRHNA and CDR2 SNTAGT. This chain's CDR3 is CATGTAPESNEQFF. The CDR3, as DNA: TGTGCCACCGGGACTGCACCTGAGTCTAATGAGCAGTTCTTC.

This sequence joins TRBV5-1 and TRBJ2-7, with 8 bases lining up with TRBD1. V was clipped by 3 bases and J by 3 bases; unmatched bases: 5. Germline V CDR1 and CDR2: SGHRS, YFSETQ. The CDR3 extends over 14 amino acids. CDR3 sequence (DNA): TGCGCCAGCAGCTCCCGGACAGGGAACTACGAGCAGTACTTC. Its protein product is CASSSRTGNYEQYF.

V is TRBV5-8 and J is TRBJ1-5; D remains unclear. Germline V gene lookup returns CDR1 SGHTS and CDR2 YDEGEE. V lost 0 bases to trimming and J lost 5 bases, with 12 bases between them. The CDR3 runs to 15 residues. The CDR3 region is CASSLGRTRHQPQHF. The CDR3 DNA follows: TGTGCCAGCAGCTTGGGGCGGACGAGGCATCAGCCCCAGCATTTT.

CDR3 sequence (DNA): TGTGCCAGCAGCTCGTACCTAGAGAACGAGCAGTACTTC. It encodes CASSSYLENEQYF. The gene calls are TRBV7-2 and TRBJ2-7; unclear D gene. Germline CDR1 is SGHTA and CDR2 is FQGNSA. The V gene lost 4 bases and the J gene lost 5 bases, with 12 bases spanning the gap. The CDR3 contains 13 residues.

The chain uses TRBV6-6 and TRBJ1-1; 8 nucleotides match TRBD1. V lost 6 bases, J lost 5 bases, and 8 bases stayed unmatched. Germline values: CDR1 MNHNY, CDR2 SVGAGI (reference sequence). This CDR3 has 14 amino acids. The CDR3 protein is CASRRQQGDTEAFF. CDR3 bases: TGTGCCAGCAGACGCCAACAGGGGGATACTGAAGCTTTCTTT.

The CDR3 loop is CASRPGQRREQYF. CDR3 nucleotide sequence: TGTGCCAGCAGGCCGGGACAGAGACGCGAGCAGTACTTC. The chain uses TRBV28 and TRBJ2-7; 7 nucleotides match TRBD1. V gave up 6 bases and J gave up 6 bases; unmatched junction bases: 8. From germline, CDR1 is MDHEN and CDR2 SYDVKM. The CDR3 spans 13 residues.

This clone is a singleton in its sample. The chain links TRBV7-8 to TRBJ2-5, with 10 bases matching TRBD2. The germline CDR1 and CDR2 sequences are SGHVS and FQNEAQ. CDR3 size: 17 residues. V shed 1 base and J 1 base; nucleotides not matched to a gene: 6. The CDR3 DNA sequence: TGTGCCAGCAGCTTAGGGGGGCTAGCGGGAGTCCAAGAGACCCAGTACTTC. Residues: CASSLGGLAGVQETQYF.

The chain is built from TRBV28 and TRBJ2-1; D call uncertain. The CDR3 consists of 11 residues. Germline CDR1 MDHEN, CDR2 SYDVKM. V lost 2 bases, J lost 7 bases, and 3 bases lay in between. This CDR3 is CASSLENEQFF. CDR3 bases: TGTGCCAGCAGTTTAGAGAATGAGCAGTTCTTC.

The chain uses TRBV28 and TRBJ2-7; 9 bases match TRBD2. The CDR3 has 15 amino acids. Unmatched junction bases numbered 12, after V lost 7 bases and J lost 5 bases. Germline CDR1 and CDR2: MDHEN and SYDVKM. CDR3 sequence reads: CASTATSSGIHEQYF. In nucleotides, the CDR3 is TGTGCCAGCACCGCGACTTCTAGCGGGATCCACGAGCAGTACTTC.

The CDR3 bases are TGTGCCAGCAGCTTGACTGGGACTAGCGACGAGCAGTACTTC. The encoded protein is CASSLTGTSDEQYF. The chain recombines TRBV5-6 with TRBJ2-5; 10 positions agree with TRBD2. The J call may be wrong; the DNA end is better matched by TRBJ2-7. CDR1 and CDR2 (germline): SGHDT, YYEEEE. The CDR3 runs 14 residues.

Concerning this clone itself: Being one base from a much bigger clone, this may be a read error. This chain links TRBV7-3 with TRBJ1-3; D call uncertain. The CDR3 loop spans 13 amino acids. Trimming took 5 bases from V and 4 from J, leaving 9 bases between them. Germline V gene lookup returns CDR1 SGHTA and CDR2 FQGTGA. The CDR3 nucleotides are TGTGCCAGCAGCCCCCCCGTCGGAAACACCATATATTTT. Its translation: CASSPPVGNTIYF.

CDR3 sequence: CASSFVHTDTQYF. The CDR3 DNA is TGTGCCAGCAGCTTCGTACACACAGATACGCAGTATTTT. The rearrangement links TRBV7-3 to TRBJ2-3; D is uncertain. CDR3 length: 13 amino acids. The germline V gene encodes CDR1 SGHTA and CDR2 FQGTGA. Trimming left V 3 bases short and J 2 bases short, with 6 bases between.

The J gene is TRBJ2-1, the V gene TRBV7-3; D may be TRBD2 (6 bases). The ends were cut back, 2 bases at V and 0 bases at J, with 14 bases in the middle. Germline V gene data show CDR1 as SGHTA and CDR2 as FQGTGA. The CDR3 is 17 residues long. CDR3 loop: CASSLLGLSSSYNEQFF. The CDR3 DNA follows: TGTGCCAGCAGCTTATTGGGACTCTCGAGCTCCTACAATGAGCAGTTCTTC.

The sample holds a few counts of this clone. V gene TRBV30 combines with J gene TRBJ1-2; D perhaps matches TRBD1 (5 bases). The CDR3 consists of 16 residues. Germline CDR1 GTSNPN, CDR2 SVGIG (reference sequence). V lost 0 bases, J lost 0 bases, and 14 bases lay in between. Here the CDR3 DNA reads TGTGCCTGGAGTGTAGCCGGAGGGGCCCCTAACTATGGCTACACCTTC. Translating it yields CAWSVAGGAPNYGYTF.

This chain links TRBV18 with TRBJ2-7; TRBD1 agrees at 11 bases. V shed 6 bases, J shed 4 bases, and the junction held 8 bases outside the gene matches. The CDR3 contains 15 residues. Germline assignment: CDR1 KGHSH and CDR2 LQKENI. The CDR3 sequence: CASSAGTGGWYEQYF. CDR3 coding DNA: TGTGCCAGCTCGGCCGGGACAGGGGGTTGGTACGAGCAGTACTTC.

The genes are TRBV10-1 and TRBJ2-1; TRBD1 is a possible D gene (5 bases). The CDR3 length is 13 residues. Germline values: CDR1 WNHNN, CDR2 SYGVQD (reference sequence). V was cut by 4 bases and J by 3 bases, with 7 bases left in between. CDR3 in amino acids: CASSGDSYNEQFF. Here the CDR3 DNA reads TGCGCCAGCAGTGGAGACAGCTACAATGAGCAGTTCTTC.

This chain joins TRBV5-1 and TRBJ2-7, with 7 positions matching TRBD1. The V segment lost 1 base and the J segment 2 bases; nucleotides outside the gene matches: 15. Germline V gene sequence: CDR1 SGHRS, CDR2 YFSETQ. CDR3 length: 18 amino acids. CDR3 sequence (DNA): TGCGCCAGCAGCTTGCCAGTCGAGACCGGGACAGTAACCTACGAGCAGTACTTC. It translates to CASSLPVETGTVTYEQYF. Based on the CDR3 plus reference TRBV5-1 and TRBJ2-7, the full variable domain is KAGVTQTPRYLIKTRGQQVTLSCSPISGHRSVSWYQQTPGQGLQFLFEYFSETQRNKGNFPGRFSGRQFSNSRSEMNVSTLELGDSALYLCASSLPVETGTVTYEQYFGPGTRLTVT.

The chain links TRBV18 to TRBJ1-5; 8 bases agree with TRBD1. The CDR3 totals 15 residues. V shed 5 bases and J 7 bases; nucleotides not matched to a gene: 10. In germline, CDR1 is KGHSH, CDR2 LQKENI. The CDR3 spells CASSGGTGANQPQHF. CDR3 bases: TGTGCCAGCTCAGGCGGGACAGGCGCAAACCAGCCCCAGCATTTT.